Presented here are 19 T cell receptor beta chains from one specimen sequenced in a study of sequential checkpoint blockade in melanoma. Produced via immunoSEQ multiplex PCR; TCRdb's table is partial and in-frame only. The data show around 18,000 clones, about two thirds seen once. Treatment noted: randomized to nivolumab then ipilimumab (arm A) or the reverse (arm B). Sample: CD8+ T cells sorted from blood (inferred from file names), taken from a patient given nivolumab and ipilimumab in sequence. Every receptor here comes from a human donor with melanoma.

The rearrangement uses TRBV5-4 and TRBJ2-2; D gene ambiguous. Trimming took off 4 bases at V and 4 bases at J, with 8 bases between the two ends. The CDR3 loop spans 13 amino acids. Germline CDR1 SGHNT, CDR2 YYREEE (reference sequence). CDR3 sequence: CASSGIGTGELFF. The CDR3 nucleotides read TGTGCCAGCAGCGGTATCGGCACCGGGGAGCTGTTTTTT.

The rearrangement joins TRBV29-1 to TRBJ2-2; no clear D gene. Germline V gives CDR1 SQVTM, CDR2 ANQGSEA. The CDR3 covers 14 residues. Trimming stripped 0 bases from V and 2 bases from J, with 7 bases between. Here the CDR3 reads CSVEDKLNTGELFF. The DNA for the CDR3 is TGCAGCGTTGAAGATAAACTCAACACCGGGGAGCTGTTTTTT.

The rearrangement joins TRBV4-3 to TRBJ1-5; tentative D call: TRBD1 (5 bases). Looked up from germline, CDR1 is LGHNA and CDR2 is YSLEER. V lost 3 bases and J lost 4, with 16 bases in between. The CDR3 extends over 16 amino acids. The CDR3 reads CASSQSISAGNQPQHF. In nucleotides, the CDR3 is TGCGCCAGCAGCCAGTCCATAAGCGCAGGGAATCAGCCCCAGCATTTT.

The V and J genes are TRBV7-9 and TRBJ2-5; 8 bases are shared with TRBD1. CDR3 length equals 14 residues. Germline V gene lookup returns CDR1 SEHNR and CDR2 FQNEAQ (reference sequence). The J segment lost 5 bases and the V segment lost 5 bases, leaving 7 bases of the junction unmatched. In nucleotides, the CDR3 is TGTGCCAGCAGCCCCGACAGGGACAGGGAGACCCAGTACTTC. Residues: CASSPDRDRETQYF.

This clone has more than one count but fewer than ten. The chain has TRBV5-1 and TRBJ1-5; D is possibly TRBD1 (6 bases). This CDR3 has 14 residues. Trimming took off 3 bases at V and 4 bases at J, with 11 bases between the two ends. CDR1 is SGHRS, CDR2 YFSETQ, per germline. As DNA, the CDR3 is TGCGCCAGCAGCTCACAGGGTTGGAATCAGCCCCAGCATTTT. Translated: CASSSQGWNQPQHF.

V gene TRBV6-5 combines with J gene TRBJ2-7; D is possibly TRBD1 (5 bases). Germline V lookup: CDR1 MNHEY, CDR2 SVGAGI. CDR3 length: 13 residues. V was pared by 6 bases and J by 3 bases, with 12 bases between. The CDR3 sequence is CASSPDNYYEQYF. CDR3 nucleotides: TGTGCCAGCAGCCCGGACAACTACTACGAGCAGTACTTC.

This clone has a handful of counts. V gene TRBV23-1 combines with J gene TRBJ2-1, with D unresolved. TRBV23-1 is labeled an ORF, and its function is uncertain. CDR3 length equals 12 residues. V was shortened by 4 bases and J by 5 bases, with 6 bases between the two germline ends. The CDR3 bases are TGCGCCAGCAGTCTAGATGACAATGAGCAGTTCTTC. It specifies CASSLDDNEQFF.

The rearrangement joins TRBV5-6 to TRBJ2-7, with TRBD2 matching over 9 bases. This CDR3 region has 15 residues. Germline assignment: CDR1 SGHDT and CDR2 YYEEEE. Germline trimming cut 4 bases from V and 4 bases from J; bases unmatched to any gene: 9. CDR3 sequence: CASSRSGGPIYEQYF. The CDR3 DNA is TGTGCCAGCAGCCGAAGCGGGGGGCCAATTTACGAGCAGTACTTC. The variable domain in full, completed from reference TRBV5-6 and TRBJ2-7, reads DAGVTQSPTHLIKTRGQQVTLRCSPKSGHDTVSWYQQALGQGPQFIFQYYEEEERQRGNFPDRFSGHQFPNYSSELNVNALLLGDSALYLCASSRSGGPIYEQYFGPGTRLTVT.

V gene TRBV5-1 combines with J gene TRBJ2-1; TRBD2 might be the D (5 bases). This CDR3 spans 14 amino acids. V lost 0 bases and J 4 bases, leaving 8 bases between the germline ends. CDR1 is SGHRS and CDR2 is YFSETQ in the germline V gene. CDR3 nucleotides: TGCGCCAGCAGCTTGGGTCGGGAATACAATGAGCAGTTCTTC. Protein product: CASSLGREYNEQFF.

This clone was counted only a few times. The chain recombines TRBV10-2 with TRBJ2-7; the match to TRBD1 covers 10 bases. This CDR3 has 13 residues. Germline assignment: CDR1 WSHSY and CDR2 SAAADI. V gave up 4 bases and J gave up 7 bases; unmatched junction bases: 4. The CDR3 loop is CASSGGQGGEQYF. CDR3 nucleotides: TGCGCCAGCAGTGGTGGACAGGGGGGAGAGCAGTACTTC.

J is TRBJ2-5 and V is TRBV7-9; D possibly corresponds to TRBD1 (6 bases). The end of the DNA is better explained by TRBJ2-7, so the J call may be wrong. This CDR3 comprises 14 residues. The germline V gene has CDR1 SEHNR and CDR2 FQNEAQ (reference sequence). The CDR3 coding sequence is TGTGCCAGCAGCGCCGAAAACCAGGGGTACGAGCAGTACTTC. Its translation is CASSAENQGYEQYF.

The chain employs TRBV28 and TRBJ2-1; possibly TRBD1 for D (7 bases). Per the germline V gene, CDR1 is MDHEN and CDR2 is SYDVKM. V was shortened by 11 bases and J by 4 bases, with 15 bases between the two germline ends. The CDR3 spans 13 residues. The CDR3 region has the DNA TGTGCCGGGGGGACAGTGGGATACAATGAGCAGTTCTTC. Protein product: CAGGTVGYNEQFF.

The V gene is TRBV6-5, the J gene TRBJ1-2; 9 bases are a match to TRBD1. Germline trimming cut 2 bases from V and 6 bases from J; bases unmatched to any gene: 7. Germline assignment: CDR1 MNHEY and CDR2 SVGAGI. CDR3 length equals 15 residues. CDR3 amino acids: CASSYLLGDRDGYTF. The CDR3 DNA follows: TGTGCCAGCAGTTACCTACTCGGGGACAGGGATGGCTACACCTTC.

This clone occurred many times. The genes are TRBV27 and TRBJ2-1; TRBD1 matches 10 bases. CDR1 is MNHEY, CDR2 SMNVEV, per germline (reference sequence). Trimming took 3 bases from V and 2 from J; bases not matched to a gene: 1. The CDR3 has 15 amino acids. CDR3 residues: CASSLGTGAYNEQFF. CDR3 coding DNA: TGTGCCAGCAGTTTGGGGACAGGGGCCTACAATGAGCAGTTCTTC.

The chain links TRBV9 to TRBJ2-3; 15 bases line up with TRBD2. From germline, CDR1 is SGDLS and CDR2 YYNGEE. V dropped 0 bases and J dropped 3; count of bases not matched to a gene: 5. The CDR3 is 18 residues long. Here the CDR3 DNA reads TGTGCCAGCAGCGTAGGGACTAGCGGGAGGGCCTTTACAGATACGCAGTATTTT. Translated: CASSVGTSGRAFTDTQYF.

This clone showed up just a few times. The chain carries TRBV9 and TRBJ2-5; the match to TRBD2 covers 7 bases. CDR1 and CDR2 from the germline V gene are SGDLS and YYNGEE. V shed 0 bases and J 2 bases; nucleotides not matched to a gene: 4. This CDR3 is built from 15 residues. The CDR3 nucleotides read TGTGCCAGCAGCGTAGTTTGGGGGGGGCAAGAGACCCAGTACTTC. As protein: CASSVVWGGQETQYF.

This clone was counted only a few times. The V and J genes are TRBV7-6 and TRBJ1-2; D possibly corresponds to TRBD1 (5 bases). There are 15 residues in the CDR3. Germline V gives CDR1 SGHVS, CDR2 FNYEAQ. V was trimmed by 4 bases and J by 4 bases, leaving 16 bases between them. The CDR3 DNA reads as TGTGCCAGCAGCTCCTTCGGCAGGGCTGGCTATGGCTACACCTTC. Its protein is CASSSFGRAGYGYTF.

The chain uses TRBV27 and TRBJ2-4, with a tentative D call TRBD2 (5 bases). Germline CDR1 reads MNHEY; CDR2 reads SMNVEV (reference sequence). The CDR3 runs to 14 residues. Trimming took off 3 bases at V and 7 bases at J, with 13 bases between the two ends. CDR3 sequence (DNA): TGTGCCAGCAGTTTCGATGTGTCGGGGAACATTCAGTACTTC. It specifies CASSFDVSGNIQYF.

This chain joins TRBV4-1 and TRBJ2-2; TRBD2 agrees at 7 bases. V gave up 4 bases and J gave up 4 bases; unmatched junction bases: 12. Germline V gives CDR1 MGHRA, CDR2 YSYEKL. This CDR3 has 17 amino acids. This CDR3 is CASSPFWSSGSTGELFF. The CDR3 DNA is TGCGCCAGCAGCCCCTTCTGGTCTAGCGGCTCCACCGGGGAGCTGTTTTTT.